One T cell receptor beta chain is described in this entry. Its specificity is unknown. The source of the sample is a study of T cell repertoires in cytomegalovirus infection. Study information: An indication of both CMV infection and matching HLA type came from public TCR beta signatures.

Germline lookup yields CDR1 MDHEN and CDR2 SYDVKM. This CDR3 is 15 amino acids long. V shed 3 bases and J shed 0 bases, with 9 bases lying between them. Using its own MiXCR run on the reads, TCRdb lists one record per CDR3 protein. The sample has fewer than 700,000 distinct CDR3 sequences, around 24% seen once. Study results and caveats: Ex vivo, HLA-C-restricted CMV-specific TCR beta clonotypes prevailed over the rest of the response. Carriage of CMV together with the relevant HLA was identifiable through cumulative public TCR beta family frequency.

Sequencing was carried out using CD8+ T cells from PBMCs. The TCR sequence derives from a human donor in good health (CMV status not recorded). Some clones in this sample may be carry-over from other donors' samples. The J gene is TRBJ1-3, the V gene TRBV28, with D unresolved. CDR3 bases: TGTGCCAGCAGTTTCACATTAAGCTCTGGAAACACCATATATTTT. It encodes CASSFTLSSGNTIYF.